This T cell receptor (beta chain) was recovered during a study of shared clonotypes between healthy human individuals. Only Caucasian adults living in Nashville, Tennessee served as donors. The CDR3 is 16 amino acids. The V gene's germline CDR1 is SGHTA and CDR2 FQGNSA. Trimming pared 0 bases from V and 3 bases from J, leaving 15 bases between. Sequencing was performed with immunoSEQ multiplex PCR; in TCRdb, only in-frame clones are kept and a portion is missing. This table holds around 510,000 clones, roughly 79% found once. The receptor comes from a middle-aged woman in good health. Some clones in this sample may be carry-over from other donors' samples. The V gene is TRBV7-2, the J gene TRBJ2-7, with D perhaps TRBD2 (5 bases). Sequencing was carried out using PBMCs. CDR3 sequence: CASSLAGSAGYYEQYF. In DNA form, the CDR3 reads TGTGCCAGCAGCTTAGCGGGGTCGGCGGGTTACTACGAGCAGTACTTC.